These 2 T cell receptor beta chains originate from one sample sequenced in a study of blood T cell repertoires in COVID-19. Using immunoSEQ multiplex PCR, the repertoire was profiled, and TCRdb retains in-frame clones only, with some absent. This sample has some 110,000 clones, with around 83% found just once. Sequences were obtained from peripheral blood. All receptors derive from a man in his sixties or seventies with acute or convalescent COVID-19.

This clone was counted once. The V call is TRBV28, the J call TRBJ2-6; TRBD1 agrees at 7 bases. Germline-derived CDR1 and CDR2 are MDHEN and SYDVKM. V lost 6 bases, J lost 0 bases, and 8 bases stayed unmatched. This CDR3 spans 17 amino acids. Here the CDR3 reads CASRPGQDFSGANVLTF. In DNA form, the CDR3 reads TGTGCCAGCAGGCCCGGACAGGACTTCTCTGGGGCCAACGTCCTGACTTTC. The variable domain in full, with the rest retrieved from reference TRBV28 and TRBJ2-6, is DVKVTQSSRYLVKRTGEKVFLECVQDMDHENMFWYRQDPGLGLRLIYFSYDVKMKEKGDIPEGYSVSREKKERFSLILESASTNQTSMYLCASRPGQDFSGANVLTFGAGSRLTVL.

Comment on this clone: One junction end disagrees with the germline gene, perhaps due to a read error. The gene calls are TRBV11-2 and TRBJ2-1; no firm D call. This CDR3 contains 13 residues. Germline V gene sequence: CDR1 SGHAT, CDR2 FQNNGV. For the CDR3, the DNA is TGTGCCAGCACCTTAGAGTATTACAATGAGCAGTTCTTC. Its translation: CASTLEYYNEQFF.